The 26 T cell receptor beta chains below were found in one sample sequenced in a study of cytomegalovirus exposure and HLA in healthy donors. It was with 60 Vbeta and 13 Jbeta primers that the PCR ran. The repertoire was sequenced with immunoSEQ multiplex PCR; TCRdb's copy has only in-frame clones and lacks some. The sample holds around 120,000 clones, 8% to 10% seen once. Sequences were obtained from PBMCs. The receptors originated from a man aged 25-45 years in good health and CMV-seronegative.

CDR3 DNA: TGTGCCAGCAGCTCTAGCGGGGCGAACACCGGGGAGCTGTTTTTT. This sequence encodes CASSSSGANTGELFF. The chain has TRBV2 and TRBJ2-2, with 9 bases that match TRBD2. The V gene's germline CDR1 is SNHLY and CDR2 FYNNEI. This CDR3 has 15 amino acids. V was pared by 6 bases and J by 0 bases, with 2 bases of the junction left unmatched.

This clone was found a few times. The chain joins TRBV6-1 to TRBJ1-6; possibly TRBD1 for D (5 bases). V was cut by 1 base and J by 7 bases, with 8 bases left in between. Germline V lookup: CDR1 MNHNS, CDR2 SASEGT. The CDR3 runs 14 residues. The CDR3 protein is CASSEGTRNSPLHF. DNA for the CDR3: TGTGCCAGCAGTGAAGGGACAAGGAATTCACCCCTCCACTTT.

On this clone: Other nucleotide sequences in the sample specify the same CDR3. This CDR3 is CASSLAPTGYEQYF. CDR3 in DNA: TGTGCCAGCAGCTTGGCGCCGACAGGATACGAGCAGTACTTC. V usage is TRBV5-6 and J usage is TRBJ2-7; perhaps TRBD1 as D (6 bases). Trimming cost V 0 bases and J 4 bases, with 11 bases left between them. Per germline, CDR1 SGHDT and CDR2 YYEEEE. This CDR3 is built from 14 residues.

This clone was observed a handful of times. The chain links TRBV7-9 to TRBJ1-4, with 7 bases that match TRBD1. V lost 7 bases and J lost 3; bases outside the gene matches: 8. The CDR3 covers 15 residues. The germline gives CDR1 SEHNR, CDR2 FQNEAQ (reference sequence). The CDR3 nucleotides are TGTGCCAGCACCCCTTCGACAGGGCCTAATGAAAAACTGTTTTTT. Its translation: CASTPSTGPNEKLFF.

A few counts support this clone. The chain links TRBV30 to TRBJ2-1; 8 bases align to TRBD2. The V gene end was trimmed by 3 bases and the J gene end by 4 bases; junction bases not matched to a gene: 5. CDR3 length: 14 residues. Germline CDR1 and CDR2: GTSNPN and SVGIG (reference sequence). Here the CDR3 DNA reads TGTGCCTGGAGAACTAGCGGACGGTACAATGAGCAGTTCTTC. As protein: CAWRTSGRYNEQFF.

The sample holds a few counts of this clone. This rearrangement joins TRBV7-8 to TRBJ2-7, with 7 bases identical to TRBD2. The germline V gene encodes CDR1 SGHVS and CDR2 FQNEAQ. The CDR3 runs to 13 residues. Trimming at V came to 1 base and at J to 7 bases, leaving 4 bases not matched to a gene. In DNA, the CDR3 is TGTGCCAGCAGCTTAGGGGGAGGGAGGGAGCAGTACTTC. Encoded protein: CASSLGGGREQYF. The variable domain in full, with the rest retrieved from reference TRBV7-8 and TRBJ2-7, is GAGVSQSPRYKVAKRGQDVALRCDPISGHVSLFWYQQALGQGPEFLTYFQNEAQLDKSGLPSDRFFAERPEGSVSTLKIQRTQQEDSAVYLCASSLGGGREQYFGPGTRLTVT.

The chain has TRBV2 and TRBJ2-1; TRBD2 matches at 7 bases. Trimming took 4 bases from V and 11 from J; bases not matched to a gene: 8. CDR3 length: 13 residues. Germline values: CDR1 SNHLY, CDR2 FYNNEI. The CDR3 loop is CASSGDEGGKQFF. For the CDR3, the DNA is TGTGCCAGCAGTGGGGACGAGGGAGGGAAGCAGTTCTTC. The complete variable domain, with remaining parts taken from reference TRBV2 and TRBJ2-1, reads EPEVTQTPSHQVTQMGQEVILRCVPISNHLYFYWYRQILGQKVEFLVSFYNNEISEKSEIFDDQFSVERPDGSNFTLKIRSTKLEDSAMYFCASSGDEGGKQFFGPGTRLTVL.

The chain has TRBV10-3 and TRBJ2-1, with 9 positions matching TRBD1. The CDR3 totals 15 residues. Germline V lookup: CDR1 ENHRY, CDR2 SYGVKD. J lost 5 bases, V lost 4 bases, and 6 bases had no gene match. CDR3 sequence (DNA): TGTGCCATCAGTGGGGGACAGGGAAATGACAATGAGCAGTTCTTC. Translation: CAISGGQGNDNEQFF.

This clone turned up a few times. The chain uses TRBV27 and TRBJ2-1; 8 nucleotides align to TRBD2. The CDR3 runs to 18 residues. CDR1 is MNHEY and CDR2 is SMNVEV in the germline V gene (reference sequence). After removal of 6 bases from V and 4 bases from J, the junction contained 17 bases not matched to a gene. The CDR3 is CASREAGGLRSVYNEQFF. The CDR3 region has the DNA TGTGCCAGCAGGGAGGCGGGAGGACTCCGAAGCGTATACAATGAGCAGTTCTTC.

The rearrangement joins TRBV28 to TRBJ2-1, with TRBD1 matching over 9 bases. Germline CDR1 is MDHEN and CDR2 is SYDVKM. The CDR3 length is 15 residues. The trim removed 6 bases at V and 2 bases at J, leaving 5 bases unmatched. The DNA for the CDR3 is TGTGCCAGCAGCCACGGGACAGGGACCTACAATGAGCAGTTCTTC. Protein: CASSHGTGTYNEQFF.

This clone was seen a handful of times. V is TRBV6-5 and J is TRBJ2-7; TRBD1 aligns across 7 bases. Per the germline V gene, CDR1 is MNHEY and CDR2 is SVGAGI. V was clipped by 6 bases and J by 1 base; unmatched bases: 6. The CDR3 length is 14 residues. The CDR3 sequence is CASSLHRGSYEQYF. CDR3 DNA: TGTGCCAGCAGCTTACACAGGGGATCCTACGAGCAGTACTTC.

This clone occurred a few times. This chain uses TRBV27 with TRBJ2-7; D perhaps matches TRBD2 (5 bases). The CDR3 spans 14 residues. The V end was cut by 4 bases, the J end by 3 bases, with 13 bases between. Germline CDR1 and CDR2: MNHEY and SMNVEV (reference sequence). For the CDR3, the DNA is TGTGCCAGCAGTTCAACGGGAAAGGGCTACGAGCAGTACTTC. As protein: CASSSTGKGYEQYF.

The CDR3 is CASSYSGRSTDTQYF. The CDR3 bases are TGTGCCAGCAGTTACTCTGGGCGAAGCACAGATACGCAGTATTTT. This chain uses TRBV6-6 with TRBJ2-3, with no clear D. The V gene's germline CDR1 is MNHNY and CDR2 SVGAGI (reference sequence). Trimming stripped 0 bases from V and 0 bases from J, with 7 bases between. The CDR3 sequence is 15 residues long.

The V gene is TRBV10-3, the J gene TRBJ2-7; TRBD1 matches 10 bases. CDR1 and CDR2 from the germline V gene are ENHRY and SYGVKD. Unmatched junction bases numbered 6, after V lost 6 bases and J lost 4 bases. This CDR3 has 14 residues. CDR3 sequence (DNA): TGTGCCATCAGCCAGGACAGGGGGAAATACGAGCAGTACTTC. Translated: CAISQDRGKYEQYF.

The genes are TRBV10-3 and TRBJ2-1; D remains ambiguous. There are 13 residues in the CDR3. Trimming left V 3 bases short and J 1 base short, with 4 bases between. Germline V gene lookup returns CDR1 ENHRY and CDR2 SYGVKD. The CDR3 sequence is CAISDPSYNEQFF. The DNA for the CDR3 is TGTGCCATCAGTGACCCGTCCTACAATGAGCAGTTCTTC.

The chain joins TRBV6-1 to TRBJ1-5, with D maybe TRBD1 (6 bases). V lost 5 bases to trimming and J lost 5 bases, with 13 bases between them. This CDR3 contains 14 residues. Germline V gives CDR1 MNHNS, CDR2 SASEGT. CDR3 sequence: CASSPRGLDQPQHF. The CDR3 nucleotides are TGTGCCAGCAGTCCGAGGGGGTTGGATCAGCCCCAGCATTTT.

The V and J genes are TRBV18 and TRBJ2-5; no firm D call. Germline-derived CDR1 and CDR2 are KGHSH and LQKENI. The CDR3 has 14 amino acids. V was clipped by 0 bases and J by 7 bases, with 12 bases between them. The CDR3, as DNA: TGTGCCAGCTCACCACCGGTGGCTGTGGCGACCCAGTACTTC. Translating gives CASSPPVAVATQYF.

DNA for the CDR3: TGTGCCAGCACATCAGTCGGACAGGGTAGAGAGACCCAGTACTTC. This gives the protein CASTSVGQGRETQYF. This sequence joins TRBV6-6 and TRBJ2-5, with 8 bases matching TRBD1. V gave up 7 bases and J gave up 4 bases; unmatched junction bases: 11. Germline lookup yields CDR1 MNHNY and CDR2 SVGAGI (reference sequence). This CDR3 contains 15 residues.

This clone was recorded a few times. The junction departs from the called germline gene at one end, perhaps through a read error. The rearrangement links TRBV5-6 to TRBJ2-5; 11 nucleotides agree with TRBD2. This CDR3 region has 14 residues. The germline CDR1 and CDR2 sequences are SGHDT and YYEEEE. This chain's CDR3 is CASSGVYTSGRSHF. The DNA of the CDR3 is TGTGCCAGCAGCGGAGTGTACACTAGCGGGAGATCACACTTC.

J is TRBJ2-7 and V is TRBV11-3, with 7 bases lining up with TRBD2. V dropped 1 base and J dropped 4; count of bases not matched to a gene: 1. This CDR3 has 13 residues. Per the germline V gene, CDR1 is SGHNT and CDR2 is YENEEA. CDR3 amino acids: CASSLGGGYEQYF. The DNA for the CDR3 is TGTGCCAGCAGCTTAGGGGGAGGGTACGAGCAGTACTTC.

This clone was picked up a small number of times. The chain is built from TRBV11-2 and TRBJ2-7, with 8 positions matching TRBD1. Looked up from germline, CDR1 is SGHAT and CDR2 is FQNNGV. Trimming took 5 bases from V and 7 from J; bases not matched to a gene: 10. CDR3 length: 14 amino acids. The CDR3 DNA follows: TGTGCCAGCAGCCAGAGGGACAGGTTCGTGGAGCAGTACTTC. Translation gives CASSQRDRFVEQYF.

This clone was observed a handful of times. At one end the junction does not follow the germline gene, possibly because of a read error. Other DNA variants within this sample encode the same CDR3. V is TRBV6-1 and J is TRBJ1-6; D uncertain. Germline loops: CDR1 MNHNS, CDR2 SASEGT. CDR3 length: 14 residues. The CDR3 here is CASSEISYNSPLHF. CDR3 in DNA: TGTGCCAGCAGCGAGATCTCCTATAATTCCCCCCTCCACTTT.

This clone has a handful of counts. This chain uses TRBV4-1 with TRBJ2-3, with 13 bases aligning to TRBD2. Germline loops: CDR1 MGHRA, CDR2 YSYEKL. V lost 2 bases, J lost 2 bases, and 4 bases stayed unmatched. This CDR3 contains 17 residues. In nucleotides, the CDR3 is TGCGCCAGCAGCCAACGTGGGACTAGCGGGGTCACAGATACGCAGTATTTT. Residues: CASSQRGTSGVTDTQYF.

This clone has just a few counts. V is TRBV29-1 and J is TRBJ1-2; maybe TRBD1 (6 bases). The length of the CDR3 is 13 residues. Germline V gene data show CDR1 as SQVTM and CDR2 as ANQGSEA. CDR3 in amino acids: CSFWGGAGGGYTF. The CDR3 coding sequence is TGCAGTTTTTGGGGGGGGGCTGGAGGGGGCTACACCTTC. The complete variable domain, with remaining parts taken from reference TRBV29-1 and TRBJ1-2, reads SAVISQKPSRDICQRGTSLTIQCQVDSQVTMMFWYRQQPGQSLTLIATANQGSEATYESGFVIDKFPISRPNLTFSTLTVSNMSPEDSSIYLCSFWGGAGGGYTFGSGTRLTVV.

This clone was seen more than once but under ten times. The CDR3 sequence: CAWGAGSSTDTQYF. CDR3 DNA: TGTGCCTGGGGAGCGGGAAGTAGCACAGATACGCAGTATTTT. This rearrangement joins TRBV30 to TRBJ2-3; 7 bases agree with TRBD2. The ends lost 5 bases at V and 0 bases at J; junction bases unmatched: 5. This CDR3 has 14 residues. Germline V gene data show CDR1 as GTSNPN and CDR2 as SVGIG (reference sequence). The entire variable domain, with the rest obtained from reference TRBV30 and TRBJ2-3, is as follows: SQTIHQWPATLVQPVGSPLSLECTVEGTSNPNLYWYRQAAGRGLQLLFYSVGIGQISSEVPQNLSASRPQDRQFILSSKKLLLSDSGFYLCAWGAGSSTDTQYFGPGTRLTVL.

The J gene is TRBJ1-1, the V gene TRBV6-1; 10 nucleotides match TRBD1. This CDR3 is built from 14 residues. The germline V gene has CDR1 MNHNS and CDR2 SASEGT. V lost 8 bases, J lost 6 bases, and 9 bases stayed unmatched. The CDR3 is CASLGTGDFAEAFF. Written as DNA, the CDR3 is TGTGCCAGCCTCGGGACAGGGGATTTCGCTGAAGCTTTCTTT.